Each of the 10 T cell receptor beta chains below was sequenced from the same sample in a study of T-cell reconstitution after alpha-beta-depleted transplantation in children. Unique molecular identifiers featured in how the TCRbeta library was prepared. Via MiXCR, TCRdb re-called the PCR reads, giving one row per CDR3 protein. Among about 460,000 distinct CDR3 sequences listed, more than 9.5% were seen once. The source was PBMCs, mostly from graft donor cells, collected 180 days after TCRalphabeta/CD19-depleted stem cell transplant. The origin of the receptors is a female patient aged 2-9 years who had a stem cell transplant for aplastic anemia, so the T cells may come from the graft donor.

The rearrangement uses TRBV6-2 or TRBV6-3 and TRBJ1-2; 8 bases map to TRBD1. The germline CDR1 and CDR2 sequences are MNHEY and SVGEGT. With 4 bases clipped from V and 2 bases from J, the junction kept 3 bases outside the gene matches. CDR3 length: 14 residues. This chain's CDR3 is CASSWTGYNYGYTF. CDR3 DNA: TGTGCCAGCAGTTGGACAGGGTACAACTATGGCTACACCTTC.

This clonotype was counted only a few times. The gene calls are TRBV12-3 or TRBV12-4 and TRBJ1-6; D is possibly TRBD1 (5 bases). The CDR3 extends over 13 amino acids. V lost 3 bases, J lost 9 bases, and 9 bases lay in between. The DNA of the CDR3 is TGTGCCAGCAGTTTCCAGGGTCGTTCACCCCTCCACTTT. It yields the protein CASSFQGRSPLHF.

This clonotype was seen a handful of times. V is TRBV4-3 and J is TRBJ1-6; a possible D gene is TRBD1 (5 bases). The CDR3 runs to 13 residues. Germline lookup yields CDR1 LGHNA and CDR2 YSLEER. Trimming cost V 0 bases and J 14 bases, with 11 bases left between them. DNA for the CDR3: TGCGCCAGCAGCCAAGATCCGGACACATCCCTCCACTTT. This encodes CASSQDPDTSLHF.

This clonotype appeared many times. CDR3 bases: TGTGCCATCAGCAACACCCCCTACGAGCAGTACGTC. Encoded protein: CAISNTPYEQYV. The gene calls are TRBV10-3 and TRBJ2-7, with D hard to call. Trimming stripped 6 bases from V and 2 bases from J, with 8 bases between. Germline CDR1 and CDR2: ENHRY and SYGVKD. This CDR3 is 12 amino acids long.

The gene calls are TRBV9 and TRBJ2-1; D might be TRBD1 or TRBD2, each matching 6 bases. The CDR3 runs to 15 residues. V dropped 2 bases and J dropped 5 bases, with 14 bases sitting between them. Germline CDR1 SGDLS, CDR2 YYNGEE. CDR3 sequence reads: CASSVAGGTNNEQFF. CDR3 DNA: TGTGCCAGCAGCGTTGCAGGCGGGACAAACAATGAGCAGTTCTTC.

The table lists this clonotype with a few counts. The chain uses TRBV9 and TRBJ2-1, with 11 bases fitting TRBD2. The CDR3 length is 16 residues. CDR1 is SGDLS, CDR2 YYNGEE, per germline. Trimming removed 2 bases from V and 5 bases from J; junction bases left unmatched: 6. CDR3 amino acids: CASSVSSGRPDNEQFF. The CDR3 nucleotides are TGTGCCAGCAGCGTTTCTAGCGGGAGGCCTGACAATGAGCAGTTCTTC.

The table lists this clonotype with a few counts. The rearrangement joins TRBV28 to TRBJ2-5; the D gene is possibly TRBD1 (6 bases). There are 15 residues in the CDR3. V was trimmed by 6 bases and J by 1 base, leaving 15 bases between them. Germline V gene data show CDR1 as MDHEN and CDR2 as SYDVKM. The CDR3 coding sequence is TGTGCCAGCAGCCGACGGGGACACCCCCAAGAGACCCAGTACTTC. Amino acids: CASSRRGHPQETQYF.

The chain joins TRBV29-1 to TRBJ1-2, with 10 bases lining up with TRBD1. The V and J ends lost 4 bases and 4 bases, in that order; junction bases with no gene match: 6. Germline assignment: CDR1 SQVTM and CDR2 ANQGSEA. This CDR3 contains 14 residues. The chain's CDR3 is CSVGRDRGLYGYTF. As DNA, the CDR3 is TGCAGCGTTGGCCGGGACAGGGGTCTCTATGGCTACACCTTC.

In this sample, this clonotype turned up many times. The chain couples TRBV18 to TRBJ1-5, with TRBD1 matching over 8 bases. The CDR3 runs to 13 residues. Per the germline V gene, CDR1 is KGHSH and CDR2 is LQKENI. Trimming at V came to 2 bases and at J to 7 bases, leaving 1 base not matched to a gene. In DNA, the CDR3 is TGTGCCAGCTCACCAGACAGGGGCCAGCCCCAGCATTTT. Translated, it gives CASSPDRGQPQHF.

This clonotype came up a few times. This rearrangement joins TRBV7-3 to TRBJ2-2, with a tentative D call TRBD1 (6 bases). CDR1 is SGHTA, CDR2 FQGTGA, per germline. The CDR3 extends over 16 amino acids. The V end lost 5 bases, the J end lost 4 bases, and 17 bases lay between the germline ends. The CDR3 bases are TGTGCCAGCAGCCTTATCAGGGGACAAAGCACCGGGGAGCTGTTTTTT. Its translation: CASSLIRGQSTGELFF. The entire variable domain, with the rest obtained from reference TRBV7-3 and TRBJ2-2, is as follows: GAGVSQTPSNKVTEKGKYVELRCDPISGHTALYWYRQSLGQGPEFLIYFQGTGAADDSGLPNDRFFAVRPEGSVSTLKIQRTERGDSAVYLCASSLIRGQSTGELFFGEGSRLTVL.